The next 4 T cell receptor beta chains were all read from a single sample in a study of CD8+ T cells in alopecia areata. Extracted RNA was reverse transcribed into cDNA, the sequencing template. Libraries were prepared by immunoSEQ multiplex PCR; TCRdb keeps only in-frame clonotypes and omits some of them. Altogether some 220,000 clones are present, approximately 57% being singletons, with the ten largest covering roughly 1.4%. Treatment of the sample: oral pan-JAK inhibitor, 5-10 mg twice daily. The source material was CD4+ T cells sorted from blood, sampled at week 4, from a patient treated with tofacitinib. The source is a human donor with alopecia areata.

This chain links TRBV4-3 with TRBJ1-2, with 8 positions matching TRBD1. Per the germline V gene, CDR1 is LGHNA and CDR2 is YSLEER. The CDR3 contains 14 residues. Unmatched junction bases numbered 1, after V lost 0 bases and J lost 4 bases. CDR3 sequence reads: CASSQDTGGYGYTF. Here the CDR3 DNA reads TGCGCCAGCAGCCAAGATACAGGGGGCTATGGCTACACCTTC.

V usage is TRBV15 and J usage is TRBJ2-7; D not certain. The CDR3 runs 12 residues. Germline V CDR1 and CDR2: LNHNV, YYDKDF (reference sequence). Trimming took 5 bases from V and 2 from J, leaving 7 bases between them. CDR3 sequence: CATSDRAYEQYF. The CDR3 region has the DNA TGTGCCACCAGCGACCGGGCCTACGAGCAGTACTTC.

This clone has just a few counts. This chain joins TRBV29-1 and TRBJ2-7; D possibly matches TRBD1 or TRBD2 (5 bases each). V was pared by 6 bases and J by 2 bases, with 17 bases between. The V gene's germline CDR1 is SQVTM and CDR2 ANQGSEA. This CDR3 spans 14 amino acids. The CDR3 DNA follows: TGCAGCGTGGCCCTCCGGGACCTCACCTACGAGCAGTACTTC. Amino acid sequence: CSVALRDLTYEQYF.

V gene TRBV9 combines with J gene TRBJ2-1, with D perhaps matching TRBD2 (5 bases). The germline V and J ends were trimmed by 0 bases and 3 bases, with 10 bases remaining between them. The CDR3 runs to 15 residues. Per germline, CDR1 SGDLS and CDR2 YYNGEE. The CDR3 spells CASSVDAGFYNEQFF. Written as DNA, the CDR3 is TGTGCCAGCAGCGTAGATGCGGGTTTCTACAATGAGCAGTTCTTC.